This TCR beta chain was profiled in a study of blood T cell repertoires in COVID-19. Study-level background: From the United States, Italy and Spain came samples of acute and convalescent COVID-19. PBMCs, B-cell-depleted T cells, or T cells were the source of the cDNA or gDNA that made up the material.

Unmatched junction bases numbered 14, after V lost 10 bases and J lost 4 bases. The CDR3 is 15 residues long. Per the germline V gene, CDR1 is MNHEY and CDR2 is SMNVEV (reference sequence). Authors' analysis steps: Reference gene primer amplification yielded estimated nucleated cell counts. Produced via immunoSEQ multiplex PCR; TCRdb's table is partial and in-frame only. The V and J calls and clone size are taken from that table; D and trimming were inferred from the DNA. Altogether more than 250,000 clones are present, roughly 90% being singletons, with the ten largest covering 1.7%. This receptor was identified in a woman between 18 and 29 years old with acute COVID-19. Sequencing input: PBMCs or T cells enriched from blood (not recorded which). The chain employs TRBV27 and TRBJ2-7; 9 bases align to TRBD2. CDR3 bases: TGTGCCACCTCAATCGCGGGGGGGACGGATTACGAGCAGTACTTC. This sequence encodes CATSIAGGTDYEQYF.